This T cell receptor beta chain comes out of a study of T cell clonotyping in hematopoietic cell transplantation. Study results and caveats: No sorting was done, leaving CD4 and CD8 contributions mixed.

The CDR3 is made up of 14 amino acids. The V segment lost 6 bases and the J segment 8 bases; nucleotides outside the gene matches: 5. Germline V lookup: CDR1 LNHDA, CDR2 SQIVND (reference sequence). Concerning this clone itself: Its cognate antigen is unknown.

Clones were read by immunoSEQ multiplex PCR, and TCRdb kept only the in-frame ones, dropping some. The sample shows nearly 5,500 clones, 70% to 90% of them seen only once. Time point given: recipient sample about 28 days before transplant, after cytoreduction. The specimen comprised peripheral blood mononuclear cells, sampled before stem cell transplant. This TCR derives from a man between 60 and 75 years old with acute myeloid leukemia. Some clones in this sample may be carry-over from other donors' samples. The chain is built from TRBV19 and TRBJ2-1, with 12 nucleotides matching TRBD1. The CDR3 is CASRPGQGADEQFF. CDR3 nucleotides: TGTGCCAGTAGACCGGGACAGGGGGCCGATGAGCAGTTCTTC.